Listed here are 14 T cell receptor beta chains from one sample, sequenced in a study of blood T cell repertoires in COVID-19. Generated by immunoSEQ multiplex PCR, the TCRdb table keeps only in-frame clones and is missing some. This sample has roughly 67,000 clones, with over 60% found just once. What was sequenced was peripheral blood. Receptors were obtained from a human donor in a cohort sampled during active COVID-19.

The genes are TRBV5-4 and TRBJ1-4; D might be TRBD1 (6 bases). The ends were cut back, 0 bases at V and 8 bases at J, with 11 bases in the middle. The CDR3 contains 14 residues. Germline V gene lookup returns CDR1 SGHNT and CDR2 YYREEE (reference sequence). CDR3 nucleotides: TGTGCCAGCAGCTTGGCAGGGGTTCGGGAAAAACTGTTTTTT. Amino acid sequence: CASSLAGVREKLFF.

This chain connects TRBV5-4 to TRBJ2-7; D is undetermined. The CDR3 totals 14 residues. Germline V CDR1 and CDR2: SGHNT, YYREEE (reference sequence). The ends were cut back, 1 base at V and 6 bases at J, with 14 bases in the middle. This chain's CDR3 is CASSLWQVVGEQYF. The CDR3 coding sequence is TGTGCCAGCAGCTTGTGGCAGGTCGTAGGCGAGCAGTACTTC.

The genes are TRBV10-3 and TRBJ2-3; D call uncertain. CDR1 and CDR2 (germline): ENHRY, SYGVKD. This CDR3 has 12 amino acids. Trimming removed 3 bases from V and 4 bases from J, with 5 bases in between. This CDR3 reads CAISEASDTQYF. The DNA of the CDR3 is TGTGCCATCAGTGAAGCTTCAGATACGCAGTATTTT.

This clone was counted many times. The rearrangement uses TRBV7-2 and TRBJ2-2; D may be TRBD1 (5 bases). V lost 2 bases, J lost 4 bases, and 11 bases lay in between. Germline lookup yields CDR1 SGHTA and CDR2 FQGNSA. The CDR3 length is 15 residues. The CDR3 reads CASSLLMQGTGELFF. DNA of the CDR3: TGTGCCAGCAGCTTACTGATGCAGGGCACCGGGGAGCTGTTTTTT.

CDR3 in amino acids: CAWSDGSGGTDTQYF. DNA for the CDR3: TGTGCCTGGAGTGACGGATCGGGGGGCACAGATACGCAGTATTTT. This rearrangement joins TRBV30 to TRBJ2-3; tentatively, D is TRBD2 (6 bases). The CDR3 has 15 residues. V lost 1 base and J 1 base, leaving 12 bases between the germline ends. The germline CDR1 and CDR2 sequences are GTSNPN and SVGIG (reference sequence).

The chain couples TRBV27 to TRBJ2-5, with 7 bases aligning to TRBD2. Germline trimming cut 3 bases from V and 2 bases from J; bases unmatched to any gene: 6. The CDR3 extends over 15 amino acids. In germline, CDR1 is MNHEY, CDR2 SMNVEV (reference sequence). The CDR3 DNA reads TGTGCCAGCAGTTTCGGCGGGAGTTGGCAAGAGACCCAGTACTTC. It translates to CASSFGGSWQETQYF.

The gene calls are TRBV28 and TRBJ2-2, with a tentative D call TRBD2 (5 bases). The CDR3 totals 16 residues. Trimming removed 1 base from V and 4 bases from J, with 13 bases in between. The germline V gene encodes CDR1 MDHEN and CDR2 SYDVKM. The CDR3 region has the DNA TGTGCCAGCAGTTTATTTCGGACGGACTCCACCGGGGAGCTGTTTTTT. Its translation is CASSLFRTDSTGELFF.

The chain employs TRBV19 and TRBJ2-2, with 7 positions matching TRBD1. CDR1 and CDR2 (germline): LNHDA, SQIVND (reference sequence). V shed 6 bases, J shed 4 bases, and the junction held 8 bases outside the gene matches. The CDR3 consists of 15 residues. The CDR3 region is CASSPTGSGTGELFF. DNA of the CDR3: TGTGCCAGTAGCCCGACAGGGTCAGGCACCGGGGAGCTGTTTTTT. Combining the CDR3 with reference TRBV19 and TRBJ2-2 gives the whole variable domain DGGITQSPKYLFRKEGQNVTLSCEQNLNHDAMYWYRQDPGQGLRLIYYSQIVNDFQKGDIAEGYSVSREKKESFPLTVTSAQKNPTAFYLCASSPTGSGTGELFFGEGSRLTVL.

This clone appeared once. In the same sample, other DNA sequences code for this CDR3. The chain employs TRBV9 and TRBJ2-2, with D possibly matching TRBD2 (6 bases). The CDR3 covers 14 residues. Germline CDR1 SGDLS, CDR2 YYNGEE. V was shortened by 0 bases and J by 3 bases, with 6 bases between the two germline ends. CDR3 bases: TGTGCCAGCAGCGTAGCGGGGGACACCGGGGAGCTGTTTTTT. Amino acids: CASSVAGDTGELFF. Complete variable domain (other parts from reference TRBV9 and TRBJ2-2): DSGVTQTPKHLITATGQRVTLRCSPRSGDLSVYWYQQSLDQGLQFLIQYYNGEERAKGNILERFSAQQFPDLHSELNLSSLELGDSALYFCASSVAGDTGELFFGEGSRLTVL.

This clone occurred a few times. This rearrangement joins TRBV6-1 to TRBJ2-1, with TRBD2 as a possible D gene (5 bases). V lost 3 bases and J 2 bases, leaving 8 bases between the germline ends. The CDR3 consists of 14 residues. CDR1 and CDR2 (germline): MNHNS, SASEGT. The CDR3 spells CASSDAGPYNEQFF. The DNA for the CDR3 is TGTGCCAGCAGTGATGCGGGCCCCTACAATGAGCAGTTCTTC.

Regarding this clone: The junction differs from germline at one of its ends, possibly a read error. The chain uses TRBV19 and TRBJ2-2; the D is unclear. Germline-derived CDR1 and CDR2 are LNHDA and SQIVND (reference sequence). The CDR3 runs to 14 residues. The CDR3, as DNA: TGTGCCAGTAGTACCGGGTCGAAGACCGGGGAGCTGTTTTTT. Translated: CASSTGSKTGELFF.

The V gene is TRBV20-1, the J gene TRBJ2-5; tentatively, D is TRBD1 (5 bases). Germline V gene lookup returns CDR1 DFQATT and CDR2 SNEGSKA (reference sequence). The CDR3 loop spans 13 amino acids. Trimming shortened V by 3 bases and J by 1 base, and 9 bases separated the two germline ends. The CDR3 bases are TGCAGTGCTAGTTGGGGCTTCCAAGAGACCCAGTACTTC. Amino acid sequence: CSASWGFQETQYF.

This rearrangement joins TRBV11-2 to TRBJ2-5, with 11 positions matching TRBD1. The V and J ends lost 5 bases and 5 bases, in that order; junction bases with no gene match: 10. This CDR3 contains 16 residues. The V gene's germline CDR1 is SGHAT and CDR2 FQNNGV. CDR3 loop: CASSLRTGGAWETQYF. The CDR3 bases are TGTGCCAGCAGCCTGCGGACAGGGGGCGCGTGGGAGACCCAGTACTTC.

J is TRBJ1-3 and V is TRBV7-8, with 12 bases lining up with TRBD1. Unmatched junction bases numbered 4, after V lost 3 bases and J lost 4 bases. Germline V lookup: CDR1 SGHVS, CDR2 FQNEAQ. The CDR3 extends over 16 amino acids. CDR3 in amino acids: CASSLGTGGTGNTIYF. The CDR3 DNA sequence: TGTGCCAGCAGCTTGGGGACAGGGGGCACCGGAAACACCATATATTTT.